Shown below are 9 T cell receptor beta chains from a single sample sequenced in a study of blood T cell repertoires in COVID-19. The data were produced by immunoSEQ multiplex PCR, yet TCRdb's version contains in-frame clones alone and is incomplete. The data hold about 180,000 clones, with roughly 88% observed a single time. The sample consisted of peripheral blood. These receptors were taken from a man aged 55 to 70 with acute or convalescent COVID-19.

J is TRBJ1-2 and V is TRBV11-2; D may be TRBD1 (6 bases). The V end lost 5 bases, the J end lost 5 bases, and 18 bases lay between the germline ends. Germline CDR1 reads SGHAT; CDR2 reads FQNNGV. This CDR3 comprises 15 residues. The CDR3: CASSPRQVEKYGYTF. The CDR3 DNA sequence: TGTGCCAGCAGCCCCCGACAGGTTGAGAAGTATGGCTACACCTTC.

V is TRBV24-1 and J is TRBJ2-3; 16 bases are a match to TRBD2. Trimming removed 3 bases from V and 4 bases from J; junction bases left unmatched: 0. Germline lookup yields CDR1 KGHDR and CDR2 SFDVKD. The CDR3 spans 16 residues. CDR3: CATSDGTSGRADTQYF. CDR3 DNA: TGTGCCACCAGTGATGGGACTAGCGGGAGGGCAGATACGCAGTATTTT.

This CDR3 is CASSWGGMNTEAFF. For the CDR3, the DNA is TGTGCCAGCTCCTGGGGGGGCATGAACACTGAAGCTTTCTTT. The V and J genes are TRBV28 and TRBJ1-1; D perhaps matches TRBD1 (6 bases). The V and J ends lost 8 bases and 0 bases respectively, with 13 bases between them. This CDR3 has 14 residues. The germline V gene encodes CDR1 MDHEN and CDR2 SYDVKM.

The rearrangement uses TRBV10-2 and TRBJ1-2, with D tentatively TRBD1 (6 bases). V lost 0 bases and J 8 bases, leaving 10 bases between the germline ends. Germline-derived CDR1 and CDR2 are WSHSY and SAAADI. CDR3 length equals 13 residues. CDR3 region: CASSESGGGGYTF. The CDR3 region has the DNA TGCGCCAGCAGTGAGTCTGGGGGGGGCGGCTACACCTTC.

The V and J genes are TRBV5-1 and TRBJ2-1; D uncertain. Trimming removed 0 bases at V and 7 bases at J, with 11 bases between. CDR3 length equals 14 residues. Germline CDR1 SGHRS, CDR2 YFSETQ. The CDR3 sequence is CASSLALLPNEQFF. CDR3 DNA sequence: TGCGCCAGCAGCTTGGCACTACTTCCGAATGAGCAGTTCTTC.

The chain carries TRBV5-1 and TRBJ1-2, with 11 bases matching TRBD1. J was trimmed by 7 bases and V by 4 bases; bases with no gene match: 3. The CDR3 is 13 residues long. Per the germline V gene, CDR1 is SGHRS and CDR2 is YFSETQ. The CDR3 loop reads CASSVGTGGGYTF. CDR3 nucleotides: TGCGCCAGCAGCGTCGGGACAGGGGGTGGCTACACCTTC. Variable domain in full (rest from reference TRBV5-1 and TRBJ1-2): KAGVTQTPRYLIKTRGQQVTLSCSPISGHRSVSWYQQTPGQGLQFLFEYFSETQRNKGNFPGRFSGRQFSNSRSEMNVSTLELGDSALYLCASSVGTGGGYTFGSGTRLTVV.

The chain carries TRBV30 and TRBJ1-5; 7 positions agree with TRBD1. CDR1 and CDR2 (germline): GTSNPN, SVGIG (reference sequence). V was clipped by 2 bases and J by 0 bases; unmatched bases: 4. The length of the CDR3 is 15 residues. The CDR3 nucleotides read TGTGCCTGGAGTAGCAGGGGGGTTAGCAATCAGCCCCAGCATTTT. Translation gives CAWSSRGVSNQPQHF.

The rearrangement links TRBV5-1 to TRBJ2-1; no clear D. The V end lost 1 base, the J end lost 2 bases, and 7 bases lay between the germline ends. CDR1 and CDR2 (germline): SGHRS, YFSETQ. The CDR3 totals 14 residues. Here the CDR3 DNA reads TGCGCCAGCAGCTTGTCAGTAACCTACAATGAGCAGTTCTTC. Translating gives CASSLSVTYNEQFF.

The chain recombines TRBV4-3 with TRBJ2-1; TRBD2 matches at 9 bases. There are 17 residues in the CDR3. V was clipped by 0 bases and J by 0 bases; unmatched bases: 3. Germline CDR1 and CDR2: LGHNA and YSLEER. The CDR3 DNA reads TGCGCCAGCAGCCAAGAAATTAGCGGGAGCTCCTACAATGAGCAGTTCTTC. Residues: CASSQEISGSSYNEQFF.